One sample yielded the 14 T cell receptor beta chains listed below, sequenced in a study of shared clonotypes between healthy human individuals. Sequencing used immunoSEQ multiplex PCR; TCRdb keeps in-frame clones, though not all of them. The sample shows 400,000 to 550,000 clones, roughly 85% of them seen only once. Sequencing input: PBMCs. The origin of the receptors is a woman aged 40-49 years in good health. Some clones in this sample may be carry-over from other donors' samples.

About this clone: Other DNA sequences of this sample code for an identical CDR3. The rearrangement links TRBV5-1 to TRBJ1-2; 7 nucleotides match TRBD1. Germline V gives CDR1 SGHRS, CDR2 YFSETQ. This CDR3 is built from 12 residues. V lost 1 base to trimming and J lost 8 bases; unmatched junction nucleotides: 2. The CDR3 bases are TGCGCCAGCAGCTTGACAGGGGAGGGCTACACCTTC. It specifies CASSLTGEGYTF.

V usage is TRBV13 and J usage is TRBJ2-5, with TRBD2 matching over 16 bases. CDR1 and CDR2 (germline): PRHDT, FYEKMQ (reference sequence). The CDR3 spans 18 residues. After removal of 3 bases from V and 5 bases from J, the junction contained 9 bases not matched to a gene. The CDR3 sequence: CASSFWGLAGGPEETQYF. In DNA form, the CDR3 reads TGTGCCAGCAGCTTCTGGGGACTAGCGGGAGGGCCGGAGGAGACCCAGTACTTC. Filled out from reference TRBV13 and TRBJ2-5, the complete variable domain reads AAGVIQSPRHLIKEKRETATLKCYPIPRHDTVYWYQQGPGQDPQFLISFYEKMQSDKGSIPDRFSAQQFSDYHSELNMSSLELGDSALYFCASSFWGLAGGPEETQYFGPGTRLLVL.

The chain is built from TRBV7-6 and TRBJ2-1; 9 bases agree with TRBD2. Per germline, CDR1 SGHVS and CDR2 FNYEAQ. The J segment lost 1 base and the V segment lost 1 base, leaving 8 bases of the junction unmatched. The length of the CDR3 is 18 residues. Here the CDR3 reads CASSLGSSGRPSYNEQFF. The CDR3 DNA follows: TGTGCCAGCAGCTTAGGGAGTAGCGGGAGACCGTCCTACAATGAGCAGTTCTTC.

V gene TRBV4-1 combines with J gene TRBJ2-3; D is uncertain. Per the germline V gene, CDR1 is MGHRA and CDR2 is YSYEKL. Deletions cut 3 bases from V and 1 base from J, with 11 bases between. The CDR3 is 15 amino acids. The CDR3 here is CASSQLGGRTDTQYF. Written as DNA, the CDR3 is TGCGCCAGCAGCCAGCTAGGCGGCCGCACAGATACGCAGTATTTT.

The CDR3, as DNA: TGTGCCAGCAGCCCCGGGACTAGCGGGAGGGCAGATACGCAGTATTTT. It yields the protein CASSPGTSGRADTQYF. V and J are TRBV11-3 and TRBJ2-3, with 16 bases fitting TRBD2. V lost 5 bases to trimming and J lost 4 bases; unmatched junction nucleotides: 3. The germline gives CDR1 SGHNT, CDR2 YENEEA. The CDR3 extends over 16 amino acids.

V is TRBV2 and J is TRBJ2-5; tentatively, D is TRBD1 (7 bases). The V gene lost 6 bases and the J gene lost 5 bases, with 16 bases spanning the gap. The germline V gene has CDR1 SNHLY and CDR2 FYNNEI. This CDR3 is 14 amino acids long. CDR3: CASSPGGGGETQYF. CDR3 sequence (DNA): TGTGCCAGCAGCCCCGGAGGGGGCGGCGAGACCCAGTACTTC.

This clone was counted a single time. At the DNA level, this CDR3 is encoded by other sequences in the same sample as well. The chain is built from TRBV5-4 and TRBJ1-3, with 7 bases lining up with TRBD1. CDR3 length: 14 residues. Trimming at V came to 2 bases and at J to 2 bases, leaving 1 base not matched to a gene. Per germline, CDR1 SGHNT and CDR2 YYREEE (reference sequence). The CDR3 nucleotides read TGTGCCAGCAGCTTAACAGGGGCTGGAAACACCATATATTTT. Amino acid sequence: CASSLTGAGNTIYF.

The V call is TRBV7-2, the J call TRBJ2-7; a possible D gene is TRBD1 (5 bases). CDR1 SGHTA and CDR2 FQGNSA come from the germline V gene. The CDR3 is made up of 16 amino acids. V lost 1 base and J lost 3, with 16 bases in between. CDR3 nucleotides: TGTGCCAGCAGCTTAGGGGGAACAGGCGTGATCTACGAGCAGTACTTC. Residues: CASSLGGTGVIYEQYF.

The gene calls are TRBV30 and TRBJ2-1; 7 nucleotides align to TRBD2. This CDR3 comprises 14 residues. Trimming cost V 5 bases and J 7 bases; bases outside gene matches: 11. Germline V gene data show CDR1 as GTSNPN and CDR2 as SVGIG (reference sequence). CDR3 DNA: TGTGCCTGGTCCGGACTAGGTATAGGAAATGAGCAGTTCTTC. Its translation: CAWSGLGIGNEQFF.

This sequence joins TRBV27 and TRBJ2-7; D is undetermined. Germline V gene data show CDR1 as MNHEY and CDR2 as SMNVEV (reference sequence). The CDR3 covers 14 residues. Trimming cost V 6 bases and J 2 bases, with 14 bases left between them. The CDR3 coding sequence is TGTGCCAGCAGCCCGTATACACCGGCCTACGAGCAGTACTTC. Its translation is CASSPYTPAYEQYF.

This sequence joins TRBV30 and TRBJ1-1, with D unclear. This CDR3 is built from 12 residues. Germline assignment: CDR1 GTSNPN and CDR2 SVGIG (reference sequence). The CDR3 here is CAALRDGTEAFF. The CDR3 DNA is TGTGCAGCCCTACGGGATGGCACTGAAGCTTTCTTT.

The table lists this clone with many counts. This sequence joins TRBV5-6 and TRBJ2-3; TRBD2 matches at 10 bases. V was pared by 3 bases and J by 0 bases, with 7 bases of the junction left unmatched. Germline V gene sequence: CDR1 SGHDT, CDR2 YYEEEE. This CDR3 region has 17 residues. DNA of the CDR3: TGTGCCAGCAGCTGGACTAGCGGACATGCTAGCACAGATACGCAGTATTTT. Its translation is CASSWTSGHASTDTQYF.

This sequence joins TRBV7-2 and TRBJ2-7; D tentatively fits TRBD1 or TRBD2 (5 bases each). Trimming took off 8 bases at V and 1 base at J, with 15 bases between the two ends. This CDR3 spans 14 amino acids. Germline CDR1 is SGHTA and CDR2 is FQGNSA. CDR3 sequence (DNA): TGTGCCAGCGAATCCGGGACGGGGTCCTACGAGCAGTACTTC. It encodes CASESGTGSYEQYF.

A note on this clone: Since a far larger clone is one base different, this is likely a read error. This chain links TRBV7-2 with TRBJ2-1; TRBD2 matches at 10 bases. The V and J ends lost 5 bases and 7 bases, in that order; junction bases with no gene match: 5. This CDR3 has 14 residues. CDR1 and CDR2 from the germline V gene are SGHTA and FQGNSA. The DNA for the CDR3 is TGTGCCAGCAGCCGTACTAGCGGGATTAATGAGCAGTTCTTC. Its translation: CASSRTSGINEQFF.